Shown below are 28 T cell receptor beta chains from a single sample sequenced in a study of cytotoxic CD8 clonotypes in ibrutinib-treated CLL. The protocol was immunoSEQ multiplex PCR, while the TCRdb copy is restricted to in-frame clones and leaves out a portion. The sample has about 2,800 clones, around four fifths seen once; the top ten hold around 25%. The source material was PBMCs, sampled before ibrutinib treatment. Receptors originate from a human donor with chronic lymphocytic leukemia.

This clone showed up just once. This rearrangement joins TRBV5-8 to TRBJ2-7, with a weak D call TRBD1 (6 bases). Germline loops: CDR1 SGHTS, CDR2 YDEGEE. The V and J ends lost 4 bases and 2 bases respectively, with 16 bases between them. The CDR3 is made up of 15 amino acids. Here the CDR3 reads CASSPLGGSTYEQYF. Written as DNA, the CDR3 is TGTGCCAGCAGCCCGTTAGGGGGTAGCACCTACGAGCAGTACTTC.

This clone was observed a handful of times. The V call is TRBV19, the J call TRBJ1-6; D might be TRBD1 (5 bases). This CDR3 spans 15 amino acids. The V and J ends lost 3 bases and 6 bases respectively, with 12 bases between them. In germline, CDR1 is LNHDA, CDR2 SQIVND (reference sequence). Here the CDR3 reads CASSITGTSNSPLHF. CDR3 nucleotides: TGTGCCAGTAGTATCACCGGGACCTCTAATTCACCCCTCCACTTT.

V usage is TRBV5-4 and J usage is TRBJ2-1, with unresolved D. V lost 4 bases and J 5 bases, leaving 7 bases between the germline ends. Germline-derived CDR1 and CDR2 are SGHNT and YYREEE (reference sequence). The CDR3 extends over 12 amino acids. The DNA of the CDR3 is TGTGCCAGCAGCGGCGGAAACAATGAGCAGTTCTTC. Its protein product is CASSGGNNEQFF.

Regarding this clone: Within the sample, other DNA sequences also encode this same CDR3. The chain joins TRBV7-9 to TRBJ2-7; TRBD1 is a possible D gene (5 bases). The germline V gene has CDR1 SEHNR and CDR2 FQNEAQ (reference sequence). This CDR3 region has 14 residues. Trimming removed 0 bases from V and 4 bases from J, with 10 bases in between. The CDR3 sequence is CASSLAGVDYEQYF. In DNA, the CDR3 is TGTGCCAGCAGCTTAGCAGGGGTAGATTACGAGCAGTACTTC. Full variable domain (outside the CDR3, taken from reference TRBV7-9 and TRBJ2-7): DTGVSQNPRHKITKRGQNVTFRCDPISEHNRLYWYRQTLGQGPEFLTYFQNEAQLEKSRLLSDRFSAERPKGSFSTLEIQRTEQGDSAMYLCASSLAGVDYEQYFGPGTRLTVT.

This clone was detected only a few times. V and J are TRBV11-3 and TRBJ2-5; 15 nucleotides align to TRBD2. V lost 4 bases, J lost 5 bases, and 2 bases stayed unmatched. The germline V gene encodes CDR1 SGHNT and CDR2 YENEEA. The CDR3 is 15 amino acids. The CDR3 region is CASSSGTSGGETQYF. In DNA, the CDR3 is TGTGCCAGCAGCTCCGGGACTAGCGGGGGGGAGACCCAGTACTTC.

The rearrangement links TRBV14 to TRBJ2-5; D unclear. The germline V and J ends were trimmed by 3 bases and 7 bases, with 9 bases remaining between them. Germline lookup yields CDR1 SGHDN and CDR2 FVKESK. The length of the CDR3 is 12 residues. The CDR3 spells CASSQDRGTQYF. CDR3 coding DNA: TGTGCCAGCAGCCAGGACCGTGGGACCCAGTACTTC.

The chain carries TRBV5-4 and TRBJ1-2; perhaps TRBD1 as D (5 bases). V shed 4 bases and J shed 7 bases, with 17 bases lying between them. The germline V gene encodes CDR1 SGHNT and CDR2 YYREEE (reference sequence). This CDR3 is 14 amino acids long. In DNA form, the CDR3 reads TGTGCCAGCAGCCTGACAGCTTTAAACCCTGGCTACACCTTC. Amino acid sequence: CASSLTALNPGYTF.

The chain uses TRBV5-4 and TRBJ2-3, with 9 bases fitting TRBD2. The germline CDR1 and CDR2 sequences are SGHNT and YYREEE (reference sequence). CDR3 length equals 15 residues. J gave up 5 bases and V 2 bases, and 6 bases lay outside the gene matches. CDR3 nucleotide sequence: TGTGCCAGCAGCTTAGTAGCGGGGGTTGAAGATACGCAGTATTTT. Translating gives CASSLVAGVEDTQYF.

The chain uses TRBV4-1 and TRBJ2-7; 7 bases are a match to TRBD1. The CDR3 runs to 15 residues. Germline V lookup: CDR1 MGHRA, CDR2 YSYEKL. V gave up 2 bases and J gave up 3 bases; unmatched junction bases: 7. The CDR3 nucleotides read TGCGCCAGCAGCCAACGGGACAGCGGCTACTACGAGCAGTACTTC. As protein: CASSQRDSGYYEQYF.

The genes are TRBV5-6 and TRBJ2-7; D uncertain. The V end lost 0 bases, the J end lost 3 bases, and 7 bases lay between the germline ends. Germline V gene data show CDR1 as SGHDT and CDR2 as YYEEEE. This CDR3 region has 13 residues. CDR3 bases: TGTGCCAGCAGCTTGGTACAGTTCTACGAGCAGTACTTC. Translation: CASSLVQFYEQYF.

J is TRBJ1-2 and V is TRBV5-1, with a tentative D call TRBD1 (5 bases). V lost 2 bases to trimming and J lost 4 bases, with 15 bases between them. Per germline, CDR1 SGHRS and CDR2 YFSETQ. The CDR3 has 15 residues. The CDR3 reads CASSFDGTLPYGYTF. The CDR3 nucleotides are TGCGCCAGCAGCTTCGACGGGACCCTCCCCTATGGCTACACCTTC.

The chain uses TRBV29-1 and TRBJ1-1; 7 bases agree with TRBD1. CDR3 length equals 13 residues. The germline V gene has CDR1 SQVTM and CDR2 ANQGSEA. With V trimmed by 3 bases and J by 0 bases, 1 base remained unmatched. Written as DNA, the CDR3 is TGCAGCGTTGAGACAGGGTTGAACACTGAAGCTTTCTTT. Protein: CSVETGLNTEAFF.

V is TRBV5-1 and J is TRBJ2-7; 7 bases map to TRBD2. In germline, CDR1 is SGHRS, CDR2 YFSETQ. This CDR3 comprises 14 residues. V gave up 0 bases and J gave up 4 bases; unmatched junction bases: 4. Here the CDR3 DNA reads TGCGCCAGCAGCTTGGTCGGGGGGAATTACGAGCAGTACTTC. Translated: CASSLVGGNYEQYF.

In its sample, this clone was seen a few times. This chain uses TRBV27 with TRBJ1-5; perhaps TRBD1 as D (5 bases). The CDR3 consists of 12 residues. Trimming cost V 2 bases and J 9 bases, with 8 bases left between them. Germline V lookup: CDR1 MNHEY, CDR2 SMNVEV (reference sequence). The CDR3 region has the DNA TGTGCCAGCAGTTTAGTCGGGGGGCCCCAGCATTTT. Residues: CASSLVGGPQHF.

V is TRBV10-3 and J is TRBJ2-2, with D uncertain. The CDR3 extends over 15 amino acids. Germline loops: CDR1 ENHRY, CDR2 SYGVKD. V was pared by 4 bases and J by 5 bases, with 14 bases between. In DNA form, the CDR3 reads TGTGCCATCAGTGGACGGTCCGAGGCGACCGGGGAGCTGTTTTTT. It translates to CAISGRSEATGELFF.

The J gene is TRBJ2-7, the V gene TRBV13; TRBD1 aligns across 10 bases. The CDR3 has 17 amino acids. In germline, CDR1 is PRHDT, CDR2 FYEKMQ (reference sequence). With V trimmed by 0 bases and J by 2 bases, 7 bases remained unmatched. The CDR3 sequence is CASSLGGRTGGTYEQYF. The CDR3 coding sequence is TGTGCCAGCAGCTTAGGAGGACGGACAGGGGGGACCTACGAGCAGTACTTC.

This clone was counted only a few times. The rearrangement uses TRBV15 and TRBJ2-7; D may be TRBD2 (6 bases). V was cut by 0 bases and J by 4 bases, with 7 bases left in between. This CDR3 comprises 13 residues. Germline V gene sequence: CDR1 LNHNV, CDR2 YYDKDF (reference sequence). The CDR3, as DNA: TGTGCCACCAGCAGAGAGGAGGGATACGAGCAGTACTTC. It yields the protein CATSREEGYEQYF.

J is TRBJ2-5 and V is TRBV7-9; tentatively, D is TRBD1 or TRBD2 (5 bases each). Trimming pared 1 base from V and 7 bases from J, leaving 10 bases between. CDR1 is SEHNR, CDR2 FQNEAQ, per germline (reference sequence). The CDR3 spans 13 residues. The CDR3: CASSLVGAGTQYF. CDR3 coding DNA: TGTGCCAGCAGCTTAGTCGGGGCGGGGACCCAGTACTTC.

CDR3 amino acids: CASSVKSEQFF. CDR3 DNA sequence: TGCGCCAGCAGTGTCAAGAGTGAGCAGTTCTTC. The chain is built from TRBV10-2 and TRBJ2-1; D unresolved. The germline V gene encodes CDR1 WSHSY and CDR2 SAAADI. This CDR3 contains 11 residues. Deletions cut 4 bases from V and 9 bases from J, with 7 bases between.

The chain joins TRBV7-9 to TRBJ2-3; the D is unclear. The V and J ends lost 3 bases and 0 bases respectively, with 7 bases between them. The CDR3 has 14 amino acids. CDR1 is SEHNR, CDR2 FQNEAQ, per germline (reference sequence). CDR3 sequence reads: CASSFSQSTDTQYF. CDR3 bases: TGTGCCAGCAGCTTCTCACAGAGCACAGATACGCAGTATTTT.

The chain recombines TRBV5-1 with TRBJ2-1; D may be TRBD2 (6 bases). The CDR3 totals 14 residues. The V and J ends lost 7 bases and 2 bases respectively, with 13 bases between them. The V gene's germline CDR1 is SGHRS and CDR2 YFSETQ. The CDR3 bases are TGCGCCAGCTCAGGAGGGGAGCCCTACAATGAGCAGTTCTTC. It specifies CASSGGEPYNEQFF.

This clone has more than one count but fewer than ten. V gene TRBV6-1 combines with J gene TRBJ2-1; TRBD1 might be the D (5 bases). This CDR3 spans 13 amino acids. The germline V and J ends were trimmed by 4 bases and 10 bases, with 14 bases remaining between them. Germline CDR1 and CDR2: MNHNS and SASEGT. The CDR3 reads CASSVFQGSEQFF. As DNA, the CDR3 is TGTGCCAGCAGTGTATTCCAGGGTAGCGAGCAGTTCTTC.

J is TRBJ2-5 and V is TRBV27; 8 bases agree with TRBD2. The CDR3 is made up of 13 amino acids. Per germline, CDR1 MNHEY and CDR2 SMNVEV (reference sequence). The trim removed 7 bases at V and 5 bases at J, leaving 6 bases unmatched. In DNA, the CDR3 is TGTGCCAGCAAGATCTCGGGGGGGGAGACCCAGTACTTC. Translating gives CASKISGGETQYF.

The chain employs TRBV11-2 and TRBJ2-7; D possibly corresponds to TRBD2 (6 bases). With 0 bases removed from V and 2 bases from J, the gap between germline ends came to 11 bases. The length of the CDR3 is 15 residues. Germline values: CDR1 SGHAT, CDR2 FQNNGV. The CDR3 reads CASSLDPRRAYEQYF. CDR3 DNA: TGTGCCAGCAGCTTAGATCCCAGGAGGGCCTACGAGCAGTACTTC.

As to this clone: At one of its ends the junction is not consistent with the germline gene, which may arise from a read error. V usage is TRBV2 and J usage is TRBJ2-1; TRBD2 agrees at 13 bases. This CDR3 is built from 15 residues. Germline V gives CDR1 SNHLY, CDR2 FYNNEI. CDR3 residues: CASREGLAGVDEQFF. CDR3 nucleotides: TGTGCCAGCAGGGAAGGACTAGCGGGGGTCGATGAGCAGTTCTTC.

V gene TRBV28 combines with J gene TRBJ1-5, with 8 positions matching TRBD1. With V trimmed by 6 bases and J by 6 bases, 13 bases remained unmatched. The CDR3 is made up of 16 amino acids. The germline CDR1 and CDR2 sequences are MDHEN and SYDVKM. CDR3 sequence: CASRTSDRGETQPQHF. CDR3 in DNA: TGTGCCAGCAGAACCTCCGACAGGGGAGAGACTCAGCCCCAGCATTTT.

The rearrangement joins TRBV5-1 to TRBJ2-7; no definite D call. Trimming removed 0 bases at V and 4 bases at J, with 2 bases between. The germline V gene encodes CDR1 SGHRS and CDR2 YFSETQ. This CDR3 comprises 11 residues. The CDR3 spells CASSLEYEQYF. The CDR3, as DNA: TGCGCCAGCAGCTTGGAATACGAGCAGTACTTC.

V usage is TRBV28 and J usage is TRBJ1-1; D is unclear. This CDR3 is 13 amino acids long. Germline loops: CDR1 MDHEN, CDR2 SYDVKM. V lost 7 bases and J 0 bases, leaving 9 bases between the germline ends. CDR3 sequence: CASTNSVNTEAFF. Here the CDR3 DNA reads TGTGCCAGCACCAACAGTGTGAACACTGAAGCTTTCTTT.